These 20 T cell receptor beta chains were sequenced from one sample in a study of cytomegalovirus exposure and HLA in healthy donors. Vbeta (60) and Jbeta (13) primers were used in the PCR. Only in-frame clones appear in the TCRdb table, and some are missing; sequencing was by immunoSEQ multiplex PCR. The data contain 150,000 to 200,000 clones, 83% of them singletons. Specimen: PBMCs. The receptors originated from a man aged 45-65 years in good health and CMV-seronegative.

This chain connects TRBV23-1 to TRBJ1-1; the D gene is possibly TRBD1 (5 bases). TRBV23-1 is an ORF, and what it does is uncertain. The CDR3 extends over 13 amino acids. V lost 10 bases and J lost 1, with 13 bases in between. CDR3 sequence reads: CAIFGAENTEAFF. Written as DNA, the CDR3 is TGCGCCATCTTTGGGGCTGAGAACACTGAAGCTTTCTTT.

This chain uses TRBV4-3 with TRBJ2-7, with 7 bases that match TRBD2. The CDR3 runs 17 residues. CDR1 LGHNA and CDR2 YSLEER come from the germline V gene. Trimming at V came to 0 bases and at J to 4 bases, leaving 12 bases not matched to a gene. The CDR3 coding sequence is TGCGCCAGCAGCCAAGAAGTAATGGGAGGGCCAGGGTACGAGCAGTACTTC. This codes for CASSQEVMGGPGYEQYF.

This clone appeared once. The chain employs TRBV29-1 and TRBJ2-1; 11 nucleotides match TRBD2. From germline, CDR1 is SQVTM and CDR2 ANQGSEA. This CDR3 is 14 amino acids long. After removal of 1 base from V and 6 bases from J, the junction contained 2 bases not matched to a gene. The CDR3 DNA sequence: TGCAGCGTTGAAGCTAGCGGGGGGACCAATGAGCAGTTCTTC. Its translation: CSVEASGGTNEQFF.

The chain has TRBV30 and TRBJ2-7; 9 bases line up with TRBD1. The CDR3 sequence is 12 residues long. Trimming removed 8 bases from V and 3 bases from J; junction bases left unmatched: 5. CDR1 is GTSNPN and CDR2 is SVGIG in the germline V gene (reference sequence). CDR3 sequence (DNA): TGTGCCGGGGGACAGGGTGGCTACGAGCAGTACTTC. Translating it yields CAGGQGGYEQYF.

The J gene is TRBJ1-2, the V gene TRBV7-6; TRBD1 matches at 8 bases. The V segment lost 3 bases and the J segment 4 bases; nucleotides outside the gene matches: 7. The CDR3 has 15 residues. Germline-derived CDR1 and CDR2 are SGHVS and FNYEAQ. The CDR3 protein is CASSFGTGQGYGYTF. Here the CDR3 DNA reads TGTGCCAGCAGCTTCGGGACAGGCCAGGGCTATGGCTACACCTTC.

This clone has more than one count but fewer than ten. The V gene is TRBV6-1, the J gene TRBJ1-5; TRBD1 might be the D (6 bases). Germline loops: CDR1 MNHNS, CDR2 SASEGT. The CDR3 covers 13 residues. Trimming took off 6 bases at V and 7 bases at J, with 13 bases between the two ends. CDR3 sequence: CASSSGDMQPQHF. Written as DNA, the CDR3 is TGTGCCAGCAGCTCAGGGGACATGCAGCCCCAGCATTTT.

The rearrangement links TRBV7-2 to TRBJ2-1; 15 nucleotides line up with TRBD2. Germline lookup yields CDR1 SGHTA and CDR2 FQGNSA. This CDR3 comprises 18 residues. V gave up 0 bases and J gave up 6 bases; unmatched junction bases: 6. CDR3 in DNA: TGTGCCAGCAGCTTAGCGTATGGGGGACTAGCGGGGGGCAATGAGCAGTTCTTC. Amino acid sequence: CASSLAYGGLAGGNEQFF.

CDR3 coding DNA: TGCGCCAGCAGCTCCCTTCCGGGACAGGGGGCCTCTGGGGCCAACGTCCTGACTTTC. Encoded protein: CASSSLPGQGASGANVLTF. The chain employs TRBV5-1 and TRBJ2-6, with 12 bases lining up with TRBD1. V was pared by 3 bases and J by 0 bases, with 7 bases of the junction left unmatched. The germline V gene has CDR1 SGHRS and CDR2 YFSETQ. The CDR3 has 19 residues.

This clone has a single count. DNA of the CDR3: TGTGCCAGCAGCTTAACCGGGACAGGCGGGACTGAAGCTTTCTTT. It is translated as CASSLTGTGGTEAFF. The chain carries TRBV11-3 and TRBJ1-1; TRBD1 matches 8 bases. Germline assignment: CDR1 SGHNT and CDR2 YENEEA. Trimming took 2 bases from V and 5 from J; bases not matched to a gene: 7. This CDR3 has 15 amino acids.

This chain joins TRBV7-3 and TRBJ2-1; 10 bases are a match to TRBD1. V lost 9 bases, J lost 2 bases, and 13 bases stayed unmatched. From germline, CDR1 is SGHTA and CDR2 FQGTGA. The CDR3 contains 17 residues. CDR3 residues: CASRPTGGTGAYNEQFF. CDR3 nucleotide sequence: TGTGCCAGTAGACCAACCGGCGGGACAGGGGCCTACAATGAGCAGTTCTTC.

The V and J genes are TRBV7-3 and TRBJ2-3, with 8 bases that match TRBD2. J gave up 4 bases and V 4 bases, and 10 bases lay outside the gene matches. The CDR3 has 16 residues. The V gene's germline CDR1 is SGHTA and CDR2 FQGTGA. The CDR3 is CASSYRVAGSPDTQYF. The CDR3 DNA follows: TGTGCCAGCAGCTATCGGGTAGCGGGATCCCCAGATACGCAGTATTTT. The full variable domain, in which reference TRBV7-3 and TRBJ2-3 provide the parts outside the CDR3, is GAGVSQTPSNKVTEKGKYVELRCDPISGHTALYWYRQSLGQGPEFLIYFQGTGAADDSGLPNDRFFAVRPEGSVSTLKIQRTERGDSAVYLCASSYRVAGSPDTQYFGPGTRLTVL.

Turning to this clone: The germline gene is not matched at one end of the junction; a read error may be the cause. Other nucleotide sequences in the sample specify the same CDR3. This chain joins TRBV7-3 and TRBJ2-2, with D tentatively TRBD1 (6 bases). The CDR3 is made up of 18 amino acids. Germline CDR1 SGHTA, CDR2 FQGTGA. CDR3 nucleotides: TGTGCCAGCAGCTTTCGACACGGGACACGGGGTCACACCGGGGAGCTGTTTTTC. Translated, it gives CASSFRHGTRGHTGELFF.

The CDR3 DNA reads TGTGCCAGCAGCCCATCGAGAGGAAACACCATATATTTT. Protein sequence: CASSPSRGNTIYF. This chain links TRBV11-3 with TRBJ1-3; no definite D call. The CDR3 is 13 amino acids. Germline V gene lookup returns CDR1 SGHNT and CDR2 YENEEA. V was clipped by 5 bases and J by 4 bases, with 9 bases between them.

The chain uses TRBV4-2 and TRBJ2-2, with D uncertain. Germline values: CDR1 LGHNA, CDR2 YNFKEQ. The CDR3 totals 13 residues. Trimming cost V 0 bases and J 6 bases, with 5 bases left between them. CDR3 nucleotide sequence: TGTGCCAGCAGCCAAGACCGTGCCGGGGAGCTGTTTTTT. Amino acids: CASSQDRAGELFF.

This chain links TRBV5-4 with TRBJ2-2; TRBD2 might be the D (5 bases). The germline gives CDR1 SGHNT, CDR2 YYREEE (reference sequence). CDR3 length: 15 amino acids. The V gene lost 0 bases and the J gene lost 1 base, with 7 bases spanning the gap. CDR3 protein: CASSLVSGNTGELFF. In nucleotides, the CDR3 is TGTGCCAGCAGCTTGGTCAGCGGGAACACCGGGGAGCTGTTTTTT.

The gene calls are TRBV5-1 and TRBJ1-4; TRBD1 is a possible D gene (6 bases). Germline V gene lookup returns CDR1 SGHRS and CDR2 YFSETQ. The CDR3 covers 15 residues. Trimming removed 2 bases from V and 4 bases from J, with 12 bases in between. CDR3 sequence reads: CASSLTGPYNEKLFF. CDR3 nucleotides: TGCGCCAGCAGCTTAACAGGGCCTTATAATGAAAAACTGTTTTTT.

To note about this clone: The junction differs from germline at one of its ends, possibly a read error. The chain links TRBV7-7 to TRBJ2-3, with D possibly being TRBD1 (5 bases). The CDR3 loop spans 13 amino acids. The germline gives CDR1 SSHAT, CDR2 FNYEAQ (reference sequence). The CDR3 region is CASSVQASDTQYF. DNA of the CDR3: TGTGCTAGCAGCGTACAGGCGTCAGATACGCAGTATTTT.

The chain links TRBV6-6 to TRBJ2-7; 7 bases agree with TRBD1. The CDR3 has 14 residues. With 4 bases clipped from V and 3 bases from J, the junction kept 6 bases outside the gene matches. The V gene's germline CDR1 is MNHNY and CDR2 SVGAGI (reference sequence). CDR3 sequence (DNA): TGTGCCAGCAGTTTCCGGGACAGTTACTACGAGCAGTACTTC. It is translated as CASSFRDSYYEQYF.

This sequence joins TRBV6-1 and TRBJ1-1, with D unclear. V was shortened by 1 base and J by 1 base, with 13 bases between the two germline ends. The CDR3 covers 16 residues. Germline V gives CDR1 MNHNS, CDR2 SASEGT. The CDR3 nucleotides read TGTGCCAGCAGTGAAGGGGGAGTGTGGGAGAACACTGAAGCTTTCTTT. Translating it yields CASSEGGVWENTEAFF.

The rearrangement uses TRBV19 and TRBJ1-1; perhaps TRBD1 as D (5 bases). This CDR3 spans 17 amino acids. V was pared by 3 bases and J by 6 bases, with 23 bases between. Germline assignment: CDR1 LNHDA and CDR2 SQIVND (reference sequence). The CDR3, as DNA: TGTGCCAGTAGTATTCGCCTCAGGGTGGGAAGTGGCTCTGAAGCTTTCTTT. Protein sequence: CASSIRLRVGSGSEAFF.